Presented here are 21 T cell receptor beta chains from one specimen sequenced in a study of cytomegalovirus exposure and HLA in healthy donors. With 60 Vbeta and 13 Jbeta primers, the PCR was carried out. Profiling relied on immunoSEQ multiplex PCR, and the TCRdb table lists in-frame clones only, not all of them. The sample holds fewer than 200,000 clones, 70% to 90% seen once. Sequenced sample: PBMCs. The receptors derive from a woman in her 30s in good health and CMV-seronegative.

The chain recombines TRBV6-6 with TRBJ2-5; TRBD1 agrees at 7 bases. The closer fit of TRBJ2-7 to the DNA end suggests the J call may be wrong. The CDR3 is 15 amino acids. The V gene's germline CDR1 is MNHNY and CDR2 SVGAGI (reference sequence). The CDR3 coding sequence is TGTGCCAGCAGTTACTCCGACAGGGCCCGGTACGAGCAGTACTTC. It codes for CASSYSDRARYEQYF.

This clone was counted between two and nine times. The chain employs TRBV7-2 and TRBJ2-7; 7 bases are a match to TRBD1. Germline V gene lookup returns CDR1 SGHTA and CDR2 FQGNSA. V shed 1 base, J shed 4 bases, and the junction held 1 base outside the gene matches. CDR3 size: 13 residues. CDR3 DNA sequence: TGTGCCAGCAGCTTAGGGGGACAGTACGAGCAGTACTTC. It codes for CASSLGGQYEQYF.

The gene calls are TRBV5-1 and TRBJ2-5; D unresolved. This CDR3 contains 10 residues. Germline V gives CDR1 SGHRS, CDR2 YFSETQ. The ends were cut back, 2 bases at V and 10 bases at J, with 6 bases in the middle. The CDR3 DNA reads TGCGCCAGCAGCTTAACTGGCCAGTACTTC. This gives the protein CASSLTGQYF.

This clone was picked up one time. This chain connects TRBV6-5 to TRBJ1-4, with D uncertain. Germline assignment: CDR1 MNHEY and CDR2 SVGAGI. There are 16 residues in the CDR3. Trimming removed 2 bases at V and 0 bases at J, with 10 bases between. The chain's CDR3 is CASSYVPDPTNEKLFF. The CDR3 nucleotides are TGTGCCAGCAGTTACGTGCCAGATCCAACTAATGAAAAACTGTTTTTT.

This sequence joins TRBV7-8 and TRBJ1-2; 8 bases are shared with TRBD1. This CDR3 has 15 amino acids. Looked up from germline, CDR1 is SGHVS and CDR2 is FQNEAQ. The junction had 8 bases not matched to a gene; V was cut back by 5 bases and J by 3 bases. The chain's CDR3 is CASSIRTGRDYGYTF. The CDR3 DNA reads as TGTGCCAGCAGCATACGGACAGGGCGCGACTATGGCTACACCTTC.

The J gene is TRBJ2-1, the V gene TRBV5-6, with 9 bases fitting TRBD2. Germline-derived CDR1 and CDR2 are SGHDT and YYEEEE. The CDR3 is made up of 16 amino acids. Trimming took 3 bases from V and 3 from J; bases not matched to a gene: 7. This CDR3 is CASSSFTSGYYNEQFF. In nucleotides, the CDR3 is TGTGCCAGCAGCTCATTCACTAGCGGGTACTACAATGAGCAGTTCTTC.

This clone was seen only a few times. V and J are TRBV19 and TRBJ1-1; the D gene is possibly TRBD1 (6 bases). Germline V gene data show CDR1 as LNHDA and CDR2 as SQIVND (reference sequence). This CDR3 spans 15 amino acids. The V end lost 5 bases, the J end lost 2 bases, and 15 bases lay between the germline ends. The chain's CDR3 is CASSARQELNTEAFF. Here the CDR3 DNA reads TGTGCCAGTAGTGCCCGACAGGAACTAAACACTGAAGCTTTCTTT. The variable domain in full, completed from reference TRBV19 and TRBJ1-1, reads DGGITQSPKYLFRKEGQNVTLSCEQNLNHDAMYWYRQDPGQGLRLIYYSQIVNDFQKGDIAEGYSVSREKKESFPLTVTSAQKNPTAFYLCASSARQELNTEAFFGQGTRLTVV.

The chain employs TRBV27 and TRBJ2-1; tentative D call: TRBD2 (6 bases). Deletions cut 4 bases from V and 9 bases from J, with 19 bases between. This CDR3 contains 15 residues. Germline CDR1 reads MNHEY; CDR2 reads SMNVEV (reference sequence). CDR3 nucleotides: TGTGCCAGCAGTTCCGCGTACCCGTGGAGGGGTGAGCAGTTCTTC. Translated, it gives CASSSAYPWRGEQFF.

The V gene is TRBV5-8, the J gene TRBJ2-2, with D hard to call. Trimming removed 1 base at V and 8 bases at J, with 9 bases between. Germline CDR1 reads SGHTS; CDR2 reads YDEGEE. The CDR3 is made up of 13 amino acids. The CDR3 DNA reads TGTGCCAGCAGCTTGAGAACTGTTGGGGAGCTGTTTTTT. Its protein product is CASSLRTVGELFF.

This sequence joins TRBV7-2 and TRBJ2-5; TRBD2 aligns across 9 bases. This CDR3 is 16 amino acids long. Germline loops: CDR1 SGHTA, CDR2 FQGNSA. The trim removed 1 base at V and 9 bases at J, leaving 12 bases unmatched. The CDR3 coding sequence is TGTGCCAGCAGCTTAGGTTCGCTAGCGGGGATATTGGCCCAGTACTTC. Amino acid sequence: CASSLGSLAGILAQYF.

The gene calls are TRBV19 and TRBJ2-3; 8 nucleotides match TRBD2. Germline loops: CDR1 LNHDA, CDR2 SQIVND (reference sequence). V shed 8 bases and J 1 base; nucleotides not matched to a gene: 5. The CDR3 extends over 14 amino acids. For the CDR3, the DNA is TGTGCCAGTTCACTAGCGGTTCGCACAGATACGCAGTATTTT. Amino acid sequence: CASSLAVRTDTQYF.

J is TRBJ2-5 and V is TRBV28; D unresolved. The CDR3 contains 12 residues. V lost 3 bases and J lost 3, with 5 bases in between. Per germline, CDR1 MDHEN and CDR2 SYDVKM. The CDR3 protein is CASSFREETQYF. CDR3 nucleotide sequence: TGTGCCAGCAGTTTCCGGGAAGAGACCCAGTACTTC.

The V call is TRBV5-1, the J call TRBJ2-3; the D is unclear. Trimming took 0 bases from V and 2 from J, leaving 4 bases between them. Germline V gives CDR1 SGHRS, CDR2 YFSETQ. The CDR3 covers 13 residues. The CDR3 sequence: CASSLAFTDTQYF. The DNA for the CDR3 is TGCGCCAGCAGCTTGGCTTTCACAGATACGCAGTATTTT.

The rearrangement uses TRBV7-3 and TRBJ2-3, with TRBD2 identical over 16 bases. V trimming: 4 bases; J trimming: 6 bases; junction bases outside the gene matches: 4. The CDR3 has 16 amino acids. CDR1 is SGHTA, CDR2 FQGTGA, per germline. Here the CDR3 DNA reads TGTGCCAGCAGCTCGGGACTAGCGGGAGGGCGTGATACGCAGTATTTT. Protein product: CASSSGLAGGRDTQYF.

This chain connects TRBV27 to TRBJ2-3, with 7 bases matching TRBD2. The CDR3 spans 14 residues. The germline V gene has CDR1 MNHEY and CDR2 SMNVEV (reference sequence). Trimming at V came to 3 bases and at J to 4 bases, leaving 4 bases not matched to a gene. CDR3: CASSFWGGADTQYF. The DNA of the CDR3 is TGTGCCAGCAGTTTTTGGGGGGGGGCAGATACGCAGTATTTT.

CDR3 DNA sequence: TGTGCCAGCAGCGTATCTAGCGGGGTTCAAGAGACCCAGTACTTC. This encodes CASSVSSGVQETQYF. This chain joins TRBV9 and TRBJ2-5; TRBD2 aligns across 9 bases. Losses at the gene ends were 1 base for V and 2 bases for J; bases not matched to a gene: 3. CDR3 length: 15 amino acids. The germline gives CDR1 SGDLS, CDR2 YYNGEE.

The chain has TRBV6-4 and TRBJ2-7; a weak D match, TRBD2 (5 bases). V was trimmed by 6 bases and J by 5 bases, leaving 8 bases between them. CDR3 length: 11 amino acids. Looked up from germline, CDR1 is MRHNA and CDR2 is SNTAGT. The CDR3 protein is CASRRVNEQYF. CDR3 in DNA: TGTGCCAGCAGGCGGGTCAACGAGCAGTACTTC.

This clone came up a few times. Other DNA sequences in the sample encode the same CDR3. The V call is TRBV6-1, the J call TRBJ2-3; 11 bases align to TRBD2. Germline V gene lookup returns CDR1 MNHNS and CDR2 SASEGT. The CDR3 length is 15 residues. The V segment lost 2 bases and the J segment 4 bases; nucleotides outside the gene matches: 2. This CDR3 is CASSELAGGPDTQYF. In nucleotides, the CDR3 is TGTGCCAGCAGTGAACTAGCGGGGGGCCCAGATACGCAGTATTTT.

The rearrangement uses TRBV19 and TRBJ1-2; no definite D call. CDR3 length: 13 residues. CDR1 is LNHDA and CDR2 is SQIVND in the germline V gene (reference sequence). Trimming left V 5 bases short and J 5 bases short, with 12 bases between. The CDR3 spells CASSAGGRYGYTF. The DNA of the CDR3 is TGTGCCAGTAGTGCTGGAGGCCGGTATGGCTACACCTTC.

This rearrangement joins TRBV7-2 to TRBJ2-7; weak D call: TRBD1 (5 bases). CDR1 is SGHTA and CDR2 is FQGNSA in the germline V gene. Trimming removed 5 bases from V and 3 bases from J, with 14 bases in between. This CDR3 contains 14 residues. The CDR3 sequence is CASSPGSGNYEQYF. CDR3 DNA: TGTGCCAGCAGCCCTGGGTCAGGGAACTACGAGCAGTACTTC.

CDR3 protein: CASSVGTGGTYEQYF. In nucleotides, the CDR3 is TGTGCCAGCAGCGTCGGGACAGGGGGCACCTACGAGCAGTACTTC. The chain links TRBV9 to TRBJ2-7; 12 nucleotides agree with TRBD1. The V gene end was trimmed by 2 bases and the J gene end by 2 bases; junction bases not matched to a gene: 2. The CDR3 loop spans 15 amino acids. Germline CDR1 SGDLS, CDR2 YYNGEE.